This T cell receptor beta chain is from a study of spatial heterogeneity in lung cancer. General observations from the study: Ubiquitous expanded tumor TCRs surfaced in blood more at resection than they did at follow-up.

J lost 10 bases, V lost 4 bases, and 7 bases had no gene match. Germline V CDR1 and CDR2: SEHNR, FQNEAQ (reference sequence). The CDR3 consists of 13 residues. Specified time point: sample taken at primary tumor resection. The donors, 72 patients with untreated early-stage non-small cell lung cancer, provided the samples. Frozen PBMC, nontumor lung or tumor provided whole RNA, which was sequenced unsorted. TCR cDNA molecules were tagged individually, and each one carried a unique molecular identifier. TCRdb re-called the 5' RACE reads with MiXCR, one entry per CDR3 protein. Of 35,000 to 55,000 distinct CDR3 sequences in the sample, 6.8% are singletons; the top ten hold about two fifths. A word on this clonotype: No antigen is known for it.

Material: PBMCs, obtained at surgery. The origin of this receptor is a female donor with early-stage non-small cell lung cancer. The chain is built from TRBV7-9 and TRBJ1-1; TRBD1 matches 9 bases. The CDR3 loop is CASSSGQGRGAFF. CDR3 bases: TGTGCCAGCAGCTCGGGACAGGGCCGAGGAGCTTTCTTT.